The T cell receptor beta chain described here comes from a study of blood T cell repertoires in COVID-19 (dated by TCRdb to about 2020). A note on the overall study: Samples from collaborators originated in the United States, Italy and Spain and spanned both the acute and convalescent phases of COVID-19. The prospective study material was composed of cDNA or gDNA derived from T cells, B-cell-depleted T cells, or PBMCs. Deeply sampled blood TCRbeta repertoires from subjects exposed to, actively infected with, or recovered from COVID-19 were included in the dataset. The repertoires were released in a freely available public database meant as a resource for research on the immune response to SARS-CoV-2. Samples came from the ongoing ImmuneRACE study (first 160 participants) plus 1,254 subjects from 6 global collaborators. A de-identified subject ID, COVID-19 status, age in years and sex were almost always included in the sample metadata. HLA class I and class II types, where available, came from metadata supplied by the sample provider rather than from assay-based typing. The investigation overall reported the following: Clinical and demographic metadata were provided uncurated, with the amount varying by source and participant.

In the prospective study, participants were roughly 18 to 95 years old, resided in about two dozen geographic areas of the United States, and were enrolled through a virtual design. Cohort assignment in the prospective study relied on participant-reported clinical history from a screening survey and a study questionnaire. Exposed participants had been in contact with someone with a PCR-confirmed or clinician-diagnosed COVID-19 case within 2 weeks of study entry. Mobile phlebotomists in the prospective study collected whole blood, serum and a nasopharyngeal or oropharyngeal swab from every participant. Over a 2-month period, participants in the prospective study had the option of providing additional blood draws and questionnaires. Before DNA extraction, blood samples from the prospective study were shipped at room temperature or frozen. Concerning this clone: What antigen it recognizes has not been identified. The input lacks base qualities; no much larger clone sits a single base away.

Counted from cysteine to phenylalanine, this CDR3 has 14 amino acids. The only DNA kept is the CDR3, 42 bases in frame from the first base. CDR1 is given as MDHEN and CDR2 as SYDVKM, both from the germline V gene. The junction shows trimming of 5 bases on V and 6 bases on J, and the gene matches do not reach 8 bases of it. TCRbeta CDR3 regions were amplified from genomic DNA by means of the immunoSEQ Assay, a bias-controlled multiplex PCR. On the authors' methods: Within the assay, amplification of reference gene primers was used to estimate how many nucleated cells each sample contained. Sequence reads were collapsed and filtered to measure the absolute abundance of every unique TCRbeta CDR3 rearrangement. For each sample, productive Simpson clonality was calculated by taking the square root of Simpson's diversity index across productive rearrangements. TCRdb's version of the immuneACCESS table is confined to in-frame rearrangements and falls short of the full clone set. An unresolved V gene accounts for under half of the shortfall where checked; the remainder is of unknown origin. The DNA gave D and trimming, while V, J and clone size come from that table. The sample table records hundreds of thousands of clones; approximately 83% of these occur just once. The ten most abundant clones make up 3% to 4.5% of the sample.

The sequenced material came from PBMCs or T cells enriched from blood (not recorded which). The V and J genes are TRBV28 and TRBJ1-2; 8 bases in the junction line up with TRBD1. The clonotype originates from a woman aged 40 to 55 who had been exposed to COVID-19. The CDR3 region: CASSRQGSGHGYTF. In nucleotide form, the sequence is TGTGCCAGCAGTCGACAGGGGAGTGGTCATGGCTACACCTTC.